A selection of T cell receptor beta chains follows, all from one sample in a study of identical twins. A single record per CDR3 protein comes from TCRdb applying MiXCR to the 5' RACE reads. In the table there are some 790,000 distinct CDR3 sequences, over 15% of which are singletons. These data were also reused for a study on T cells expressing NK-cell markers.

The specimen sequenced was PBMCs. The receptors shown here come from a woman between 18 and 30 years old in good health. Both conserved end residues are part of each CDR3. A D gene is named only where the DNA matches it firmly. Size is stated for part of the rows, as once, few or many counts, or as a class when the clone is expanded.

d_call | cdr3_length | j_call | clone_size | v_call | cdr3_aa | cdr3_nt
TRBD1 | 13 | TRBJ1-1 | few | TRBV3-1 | CASSQYYRGKAFF | TGTGCCAGCAGCCAGTATTACAGGGGAAAGGCTTTCTTT
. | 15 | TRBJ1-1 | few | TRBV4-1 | CASSQVGGGASEAFF | TGCGCCAGCAGCCAAGTTGGAGGAGGGGCCTCTGAAGCTTTCTTT
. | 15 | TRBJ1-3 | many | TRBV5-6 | CASSLVHGGGNTIYF | TGTGCCAGCAGCTTGGTTCATGGCGGCGGAAACACCATATATTTT
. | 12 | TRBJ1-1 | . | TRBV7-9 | CASSLDAGEAFF | TGTGCCAGCAGCTTAGATGCGGGTGAAGCTTTCTTT
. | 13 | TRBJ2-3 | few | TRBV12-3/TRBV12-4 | CASKITSTDTQYF | TGTGCCAGTAAGATTACTAGCACAGATACGCAGTATTTT
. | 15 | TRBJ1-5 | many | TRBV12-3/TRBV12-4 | CASSLFGGSNQPQHF | TGTGCCAGCAGTTTGTTCGGGGGCAGCAATCAGCCCCAGCATTTT
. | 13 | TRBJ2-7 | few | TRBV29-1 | CSVEGDAGYEQYF | TGCAGCGTTGAAGGGGACGCCGGCTACGAGCAGTACTTC
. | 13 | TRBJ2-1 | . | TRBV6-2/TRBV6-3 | CASTTIGGWEQFF | TGTGCCAGCACGACCATCGGGGGATGGGAGCAGTTCTTC
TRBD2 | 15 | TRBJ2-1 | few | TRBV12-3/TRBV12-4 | CASSPAGSNSNEQFF | TGTGCCAGCAGTCCAGCGGGATCCAATTCTAACGAGCAGTTCTTC
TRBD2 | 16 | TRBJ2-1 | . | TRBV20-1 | CSARGGTSGTYNEQFF | TGCAGTGCTAGAGGTGGGACTAGCGGGACTTACAATGAGCAGTTCTTC
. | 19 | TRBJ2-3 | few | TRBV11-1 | CASSTTRVTGEGTSDTQYF | TGTGCCAGCAGCACGACGCGGGTCACGGGAGAGGGGACATCAGATACGCAGTATTTT
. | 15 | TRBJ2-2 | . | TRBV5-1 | CASSLDRQTTGELFF | TGCGCCAGCAGCTTGGACAGGCAAACCACCGGGGAGCTGTTTTTT
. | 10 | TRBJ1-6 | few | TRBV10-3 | CAIGGSPLHF | TGTGCCATCGGAGGTTCACCCCTCCACTTT